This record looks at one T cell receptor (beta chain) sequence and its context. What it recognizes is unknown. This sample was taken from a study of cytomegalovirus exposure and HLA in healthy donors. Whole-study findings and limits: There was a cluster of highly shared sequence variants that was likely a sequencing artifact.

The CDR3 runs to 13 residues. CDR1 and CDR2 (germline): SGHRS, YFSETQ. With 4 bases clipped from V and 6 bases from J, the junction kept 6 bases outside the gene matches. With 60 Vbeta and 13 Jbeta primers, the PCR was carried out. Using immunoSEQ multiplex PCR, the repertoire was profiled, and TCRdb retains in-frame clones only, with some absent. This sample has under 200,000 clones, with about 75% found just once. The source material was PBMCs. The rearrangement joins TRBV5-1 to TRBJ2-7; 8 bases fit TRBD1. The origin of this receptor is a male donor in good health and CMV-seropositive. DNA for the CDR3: TGCGCCAGCAGCCCGACAGGGGACGGCGAGCAGTACTTC. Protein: CASSPTGDGEQYF.